The next 2 T cell receptor beta chains were all read from a single sample in a study of identical twins (dated by TCRdb to about 2016). Libraries were made using 5' RACE. The run used an Illumina HiSeq 2000. The public reads were reprocessed in TCRdb via fastp at Q25 and MiXCR, keeping in-frame beta chains. CDR3 protein sequences are deduplicated, and each keeps its most common genes and DNA. The sample profile shows about 720,000 distinct CDR3 sequences; 8.6% of them were found once. The top ten clones comprise 0.85% to 1% of the sample. This sample also appeared in a second study, on yellow fever vaccine responses in identical twins.

Sequenced material: PBMCs. These receptors all come from a woman under 30 in good health.

This clonotype was detected a few times. The chain is built from TRBV7-9 and TRBJ2-1; D call uncertain. From germline, CDR1 is SEHNR and CDR2 FQNEAQ (reference sequence). The CDR3 contains 12 residues. V lost 0 bases, J lost 10 bases, and 7 bases lay in between. CDR3 nucleotides: TGTGCCAGCAGCTTAGCGGTCCTCGAGCAGTTCTTC. Its translation: CASSLAVLEQFF. The entire variable domain, with the rest obtained from reference TRBV7-9 and TRBJ2-1, is as follows: DTGVSQNPRHKITKRGQNVTFRCDPISEHNRLYWYRQTLGQGPEFLTYFQNEAQLEKSRLLSDRFSAERPKGSFSTLEIQRTEQGDSAMYLCASSLAVLEQFFGPGTRLTVL.

This chain joins TRBV28 and TRBJ2-2; D call uncertain. CDR1 and CDR2 from the germline V gene are MDHEN and SYDVKM. This CDR3 comprises 15 residues. V was clipped by 6 bases and J by 4 bases, with 15 bases between them. The DNA for the CDR3 is TGTGCCAGCAGCCTATCCGGGCCGGGCACCGGGGAGCTGTTTTTT. Encoded protein: CASSLSGPGTGELFF.